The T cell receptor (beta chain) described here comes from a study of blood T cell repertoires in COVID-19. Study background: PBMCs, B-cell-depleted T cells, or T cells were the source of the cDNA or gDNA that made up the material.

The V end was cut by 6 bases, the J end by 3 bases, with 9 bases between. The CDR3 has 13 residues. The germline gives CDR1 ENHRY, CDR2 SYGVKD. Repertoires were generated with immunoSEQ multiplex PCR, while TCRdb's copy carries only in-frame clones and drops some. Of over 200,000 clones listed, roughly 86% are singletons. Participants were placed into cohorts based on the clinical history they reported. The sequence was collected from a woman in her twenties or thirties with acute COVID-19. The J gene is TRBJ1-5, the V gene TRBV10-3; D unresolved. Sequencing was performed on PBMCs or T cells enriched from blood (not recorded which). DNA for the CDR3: TGTGCCATCAGGGGAGCCGCCAATCAGCCCCAGCATTTT. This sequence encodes CAIRGAANQPQHF.